This T cell receptor (beta chain) was sequenced for a study of shared T cell receptors in the human thymus. Measured with immunoSEQ multiplex PCR; TCRdb has only the in-frame clones, and not every one. The data contain hundreds of thousands of clones, around 87% of them singletons. The data also belong to a second study, concerning human thymus T cells. That study reports: What appeared biased in thymic and blood repertoires was the usage of V and J genes.

Sample: thymocytes. This TCR derives from a boy under two years old with a congenital heart defect.

CDR3 DNA sequence: TGTGCCAGCAGCCCGCAGCGGGCGGGAGGAGACACAGATACGCAGTATTTT. It codes for CASSPQRAGGDTDTQYF. The chain uses TRBV11-3 and TRBJ2-3; 8 bases agree with TRBD2. V was pared by 5 bases and J by 2 bases, with 12 bases of the junction left unmatched. The CDR3 loop spans 17 amino acids. Germline V gives CDR1 SGHNT, CDR2 YENEEA.